This note documents a single TCR beta chain sequence. The entry originates in a study of blood T cell repertoires in COVID-19. Study-wide context: Specimens from acute and convalescent COVID-19 originated in the United States, Italy and Spain. PBMCs, B-cell-depleted T cells, or T cells were the source of the cDNA or gDNA that made up the material.

Authors' processing steps: Amplification with reference gene primers provided the estimates of nucleated cell counts. Sequenced by immunoSEQ multiplex PCR; TCRdb stores in-frame clones only, minus some. That table is the source of V, J and clone size, and D and trimming were worked out from the DNA. The sample yields around 190,000 clones, about four fifths seen once. The germline V gene has CDR1 SGHTA and CDR2 FQGNSA. The CDR3 sequence is 14 residues long. V lost 5 bases, J lost 0 bases, and 5 bases lay in between. Material: peripheral blood. This sequence joins TRBV7-2 and TRBJ1-6; D uncertain. This receptor was identified in a man in his 60s with acute or convalescent COVID-19. The CDR3 region is CASSPFSYNSPLHF. For the CDR3, the DNA is TGTGCCAGCAGCCCCTTCTCCTATAATTCACCCCTCCACTTT.